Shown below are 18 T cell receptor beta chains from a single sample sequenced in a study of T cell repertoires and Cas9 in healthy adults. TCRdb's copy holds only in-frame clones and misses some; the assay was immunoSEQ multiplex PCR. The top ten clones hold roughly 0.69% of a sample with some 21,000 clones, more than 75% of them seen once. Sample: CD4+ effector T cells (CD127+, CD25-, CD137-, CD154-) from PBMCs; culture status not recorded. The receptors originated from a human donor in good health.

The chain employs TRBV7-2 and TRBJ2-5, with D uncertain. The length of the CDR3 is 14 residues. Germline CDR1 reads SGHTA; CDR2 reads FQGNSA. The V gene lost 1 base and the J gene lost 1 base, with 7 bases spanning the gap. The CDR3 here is CASSLEAGQETQYF. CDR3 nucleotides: TGTGCCAGCAGCTTAGAAGCAGGCCAAGAGACCCAGTACTTC.

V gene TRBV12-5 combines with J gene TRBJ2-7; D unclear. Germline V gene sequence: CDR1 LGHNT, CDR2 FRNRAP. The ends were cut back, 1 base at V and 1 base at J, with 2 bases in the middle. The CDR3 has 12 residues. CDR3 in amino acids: CASGLESYEQYF. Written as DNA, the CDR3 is TGTGCTAGTGGTTTGGAATCCTACGAGCAGTACTTC.

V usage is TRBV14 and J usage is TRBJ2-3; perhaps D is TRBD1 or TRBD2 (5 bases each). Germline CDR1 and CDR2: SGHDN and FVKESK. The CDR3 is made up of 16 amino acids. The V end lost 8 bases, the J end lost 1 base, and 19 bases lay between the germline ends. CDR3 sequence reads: CASSLVFGARTDTQYF. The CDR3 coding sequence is TGTGCCAGCTCCCTAGTCTTCGGGGCCCGCACAGATACGCAGTATTTT. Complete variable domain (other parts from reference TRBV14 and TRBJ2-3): EAGVTQFPSHSVIEKGQTVTLRCDPISGHDNLYWYRRVMGKEIKFLLHFVKESKQDESGMPNNRFLAERTGGTYSTLKVQPAELEDSGVYFCASSLVFGARTDTQYFGPGTRLTVL.

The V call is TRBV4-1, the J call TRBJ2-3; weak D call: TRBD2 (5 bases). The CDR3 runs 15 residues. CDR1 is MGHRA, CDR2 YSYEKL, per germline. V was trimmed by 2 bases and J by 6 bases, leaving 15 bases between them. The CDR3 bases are TGCGCCAGCAGCCAATGGGCGGGCGGTCGGGATACGCAGTATTTT. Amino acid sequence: CASSQWAGGRDTQYF.

CDR3 nucleotides: TGTGCCAGCAGAAGCCCACAGGGGAACTATGGCTACACCTTC. Protein: CASRSPQGNYGYTF. The rearrangement joins TRBV6-5 to TRBJ1-2; 7 nucleotides align to TRBD1. This CDR3 comprises 14 residues. The germline CDR1 and CDR2 sequences are MNHEY and SVGAGI. The ends lost 6 bases at V and 2 bases at J; junction bases unmatched: 6.

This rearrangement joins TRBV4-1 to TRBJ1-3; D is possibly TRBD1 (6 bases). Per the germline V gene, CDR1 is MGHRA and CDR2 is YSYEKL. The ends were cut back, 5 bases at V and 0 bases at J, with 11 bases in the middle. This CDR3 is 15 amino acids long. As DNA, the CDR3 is TGCGCCAGCAGCTACACAGGGAGCTCTGGAAACACCATATATTTT. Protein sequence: CASSYTGSSGNTIYF.

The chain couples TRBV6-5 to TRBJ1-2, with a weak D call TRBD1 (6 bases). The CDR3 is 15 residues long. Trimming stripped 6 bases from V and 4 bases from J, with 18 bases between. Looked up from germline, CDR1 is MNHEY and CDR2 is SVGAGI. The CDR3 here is CASRQGIQGPYGYTF. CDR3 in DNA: TGTGCCAGCAGGCAGGGGATACAGGGTCCCTATGGCTACACCTTC.

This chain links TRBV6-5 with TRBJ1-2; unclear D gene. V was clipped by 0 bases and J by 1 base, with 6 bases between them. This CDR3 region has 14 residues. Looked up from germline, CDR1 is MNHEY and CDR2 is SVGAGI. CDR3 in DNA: TGTGCCAGCAGTTACTCGCAGAGTAACTATGGCTACACCTTC. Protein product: CASSYSQSNYGYTF.

This chain's CDR3 is CASSFGGLSSPLHF. In DNA, the CDR3 is TGTGCCAGCAGCTTCGGGGGGTTGAGTTCACCCCTCCACTTT. The chain employs TRBV7-9 and TRBJ1-6; tentatively, D is TRBD1 (5 bases). Germline CDR1 and CDR2: SEHNR and FQNEAQ (reference sequence). The length of the CDR3 is 14 residues. Trimming left V 3 bases short and J 9 bases short, with 12 bases between.

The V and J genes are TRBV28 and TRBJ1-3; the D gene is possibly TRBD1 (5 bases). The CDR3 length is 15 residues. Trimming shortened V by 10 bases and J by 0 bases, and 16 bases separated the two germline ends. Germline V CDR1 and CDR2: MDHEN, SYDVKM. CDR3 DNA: TGTGCCACCTCAAGGGGAGAAAGCTCTGGAAACACCATATATTTT. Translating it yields CATSRGESSGNTIYF.

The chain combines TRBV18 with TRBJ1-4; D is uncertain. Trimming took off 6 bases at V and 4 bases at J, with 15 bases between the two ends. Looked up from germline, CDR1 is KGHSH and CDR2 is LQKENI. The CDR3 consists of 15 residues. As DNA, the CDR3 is TGTGCCAGCTCGGCGAGAGACGGACGTAATGAAAAACTGTTTTTT. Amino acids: CASSARDGRNEKLFF.

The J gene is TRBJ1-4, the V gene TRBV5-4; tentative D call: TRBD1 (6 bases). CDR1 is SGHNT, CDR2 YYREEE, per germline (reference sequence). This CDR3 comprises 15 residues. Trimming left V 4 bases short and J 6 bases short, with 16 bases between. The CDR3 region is CASSRERGVDEKLFF. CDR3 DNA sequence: TGTGCCAGCAGCCGAGAGAGGGGGGTAGATGAAAAACTGTTTTTT.

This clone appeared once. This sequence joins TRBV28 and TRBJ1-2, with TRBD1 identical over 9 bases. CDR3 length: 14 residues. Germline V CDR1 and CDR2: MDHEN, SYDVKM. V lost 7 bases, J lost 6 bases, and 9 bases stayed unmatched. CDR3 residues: CASTFLQGAHGYTF. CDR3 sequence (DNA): TGTGCCAGCACTTTCTTACAGGGGGCGCATGGCTACACCTTC.

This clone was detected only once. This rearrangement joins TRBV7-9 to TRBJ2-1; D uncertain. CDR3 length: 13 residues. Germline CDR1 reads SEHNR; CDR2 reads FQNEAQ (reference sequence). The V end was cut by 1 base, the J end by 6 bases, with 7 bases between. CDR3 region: CASSLGHINEQFF. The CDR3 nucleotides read TGTGCCAGCAGCTTAGGGCATATCAATGAGCAGTTCTTC. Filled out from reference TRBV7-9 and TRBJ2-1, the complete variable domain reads DTGVSQNPRHKITKRGQNVTFRCDPISEHNRLYWYRQTLGQGPEFLTYFQNEAQLEKSRLLSDRFSAERPKGSFSTLEIQRTEQGDSAMYLCASSLGHINEQFFGPGTRLTVL.

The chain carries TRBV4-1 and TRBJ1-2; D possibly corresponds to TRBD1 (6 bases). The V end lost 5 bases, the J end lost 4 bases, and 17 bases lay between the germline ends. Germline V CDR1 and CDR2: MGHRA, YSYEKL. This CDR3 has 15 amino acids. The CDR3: CASSAIGGSGYGYTF. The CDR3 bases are TGCGCCAGCAGCGCTATAGGGGGGTCGGGCTATGGCTACACCTTC.

The CDR3 loop reads CSVEPGKGAEAFF. In DNA, the CDR3 is TGCAGCGTTGAACCGGGGAAGGGGGCTGAAGCTTTCTTT. V is TRBV29-1 and J is TRBJ1-1; tentative D call: TRBD1 (6 bases). CDR3 length equals 13 residues. The germline V and J ends were trimmed by 2 bases and 6 bases, with 13 bases remaining between them. Germline V gene data show CDR1 as SQVTM and CDR2 as ANQGSEA.

As DNA, the CDR3 is TGTGCCAGCAGCTTGGGAGGGCCTGAAGCTTTCTTT. Its translation is CASSLGGPEAFF. The rearrangement uses TRBV5-6 and TRBJ1-1; D ambiguous. V was trimmed by 0 bases and J by 6 bases, leaving 6 bases between them. The CDR3 spans 12 residues. Germline V lookup: CDR1 SGHDT, CDR2 YYEEEE.

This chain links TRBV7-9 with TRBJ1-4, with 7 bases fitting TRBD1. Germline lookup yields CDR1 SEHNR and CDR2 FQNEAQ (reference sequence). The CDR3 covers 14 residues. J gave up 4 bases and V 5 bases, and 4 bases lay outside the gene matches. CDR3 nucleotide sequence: TGTGCCAGCAGCCTTAGACAGGGTAATGAAAAACTGTTTTTT. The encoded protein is CASSLRQGNEKLFF.